The clone carrying this T cell receptor (beta chain) came up many times. This sample was included in a study of early T cells in non-severe SARS-CoV-2 infection. Germline CDR1 SEHNR, CDR2 FQNEAQ (reference sequence). V lost 5 bases, J lost 5 bases, and 12 bases lay in between. This CDR3 has 13 residues. TCRdb passed the 5' RACE reads through MiXCR, listing each CDR3 protein once. The profile shows 30,000 to 45,000 distinct CDR3 sequences, 4.1% of them singletons. This TCR was sampled from an adult who was a healthcare worker with PCR-confirmed SARS-CoV-2 infection or an uninfected control (not recorded which). The chain employs TRBV7-9 and TRBJ1-1; D is unclear. The sequencing sample was made of whole blood. The CDR3, as DNA: TGTGCCAGCAGCCTTCCCGAGGGAACTGAAGCTTTCTTT. Protein product: CASSLPEGTEAFF.